Listed below are T cell receptor beta chains from one sample, sequenced in a study of cytotoxic CD8 clonotypes in ibrutinib-treated CLL. Libraries were prepared by immunoSEQ multiplex PCR; TCRdb keeps only in-frame clonotypes and omits some of them. The sample lists about 27,000 clones, around 85% occurring once. The sample in question was PBMCs, obtained after 24 months of ibrutinib treatment. The receptors originated from a human donor with chronic lymphocytic leukemia. CDR3s include the opening cysteine and the closing phenylalanine or tryptophan. The D gene is left open where the match is weak. Clone size appears in some rows only: once, few, many, or a class for an expanded clone.

.	TRBV4-1	TRBJ1-5	.	CASSYTGDNQPQHF	TGCGCCAGCAGCTACACCGGGGATAATCAGCCCCAGCATTTT
.	TRBV27	TRBJ1-5	.	CASSLWSGTGQPQHF	TGTGCCAGCAGTTTATGGTCAGGGACGGGTCAGCCCCAGCATTTT
.	TRBV2	TRBJ1-5	TRBD1	CASSVDRGLGQPQHF	TGTGCCAGCAGCGTAGACAGGGGGCTCGGTCAGCCCCAGCATTTT
.	TRBV4-2	TRBJ2-3	.	CASSQVHLSSTDTQYF	TGTGCCAGCAGCCAAGTCCACTTGTCTAGCACAGATACGCAGTATTTT
.	TRBV10-3	TRBJ2-7	.	CAIDSGVSYEQYF	TGTGCCATCGATTCGGGGGTCTCCTACGAGCAGTACTTC
.	TRBV11-1	TRBJ2-2	TRBD1	CASSPTGGGELFF	TGTGCCAGCAGCCCAACAGGGGGCGGGGAGCTGTTTTTT
.	TRBV6-5	TRBJ2-1	TRBD1	CASSWGTAYNEQFF	TGTGCCAGCAGTTGGGGGACAGCGTACAATGAGCAGTTCTTC
.	TRBV7-8	TRBJ2-4	TRBD1	CASSSGQGFDIQYF	TGTGCCAGCAGCTCGGGACAGGGGTTTGACATTCAGTACTTC
.	TRBV6-5	TRBJ1-4	.	CASKGTHSSEKLFF	TGTGCCAGCAAGGGGACACACTCTTCCGAAAAACTGTTTTTT
.	TRBV7-2	TRBJ2-3	.	CASSRGLLTDTQYF	TGTGCCAGCAGTAGGGGACTCCTGACAGATACGCAGTATTTT
.	TRBV2	TRBJ2-2	.	CASSGSGGTGELFF	TGTGCCAGCAGTGGGTCAGGGGGGACCGGGGAGCTGTTTTTT
.	TRBV7-2	TRBJ2-7	.	CASSRNSYEQYF	TGTGCCAGCAGCCGAAACTCCTACGAGCAGTACTTC
.	TRBV7-2	TRBJ1-5	TRBD1	CASRADRVGNQPQHF	TGTGCCAGCAGGGCAGACAGGGTAGGGAATCAGCCCCAGCATTTT
.	TRBV7-3	TRBJ1-1	.	CASSLRGSDTEAFF	TGTGCCAGCAGCTTAAGGGGATCGGACACTGAAGCTTTCTTT
.	TRBV5-1	TRBJ1-1	.	CASSQSGQRLNTEAFF	TGCGCCAGCAGCCAATCCGGACAACGATTGAACACTGAAGCTTTCTTT
.	TRBV5-8	TRBJ2-3	.	CASKPGRGAGSPNTQYF	TGTGCCAGCAAACCGGGAAGGGGGGCAGGGTCCCCTAATACGCAGTATTTT
few	TRBV10-3	TRBJ2-3	TRBD2	CAISLAGDTDTQYF	TGTGCCATCAGTCTAGCGGGCGACACAGATACGCAGTATTTT
.	TRBV6-1	TRBJ2-3	.	CASREGGLADTQYF	TGTGCCAGCAGGGAGGGGGGGCTGGCAGATACGCAGTATTTT
.	TRBV7-8	TRBJ2-6	TRBD1	CASSPDRGSYSGANVLTF	TGTGCCAGCAGCCCGGACAGGGGGTCTTACTCTGGGGCCAACGTCCTGACTTTC
few	TRBV5-6	TRBJ2-3	TRBD2	CASSSSGGAGDTQYF	TGTGCCAGCAGCTCTAGCGGGGGGGCCGGAGATACGCAGTATTTT
.	TRBV6-5	TRBJ2-7	.	CASSYGGLYEQYF	TGTGCCAGCAGTTACGGGGGCCTCTACGAGCAGTACTTC
.	TRBV11-3	TRBJ2-7	.	CASSKGVSSYEQYF	TGTGCCAGCAGCAAAGGTGTAAGCTCCTACGAGCAGTACTTC
.	TRBV7-3	TRBJ2-1	.	CASSPIQTDLYNEQFF	TGTGCCAGCAGCCCCATCCAAACGGACCTTTACAATGAGCAGTTCTTC
.	TRBV29-1	TRBJ1-1	.	CSVRPEPTEAFF	TGCAGCGTTCGGCCGGAACCCACTGAAGCTTTCTTT
.	TRBV11-3	TRBJ2-1	TRBD2	CASSSRTSGTYNEQFF	TGTGCCAGCAGTTCAAGGACTAGCGGCACCTACAATGAGCAGTTCTTC
.	TRBV5-1	TRBJ1-4	.	CASSFGQPNEKLFF	TGCGCCAGCAGCTTCGGACAACCTAATGAAAAACTGTTTTTT
few	TRBV10-2	TRBJ1-4	.	CASRPDSDTEKLFF	TGCGCCAGCAGACCGGACAGTGACACTGAAAAACTGTTTTTT
.	TRBV14	TRBJ1-1	.	CASSQDRPIGGTEAFF	TGTGCCAGCAGCCAAGATCGGCCCATAGGAGGCACTGAAGCTTTCTTT
.	TRBV5-1	TRBJ2-1	.	CASSLGPNEQFF	TGCGCCAGCAGCTTGGGGCCCAATGAGCAGTTCTTC
.	TRBV5-4	TRBJ2-5	.	CASSSLPRETQYF	TGTGCCAGCAGCTCACTTCCACGGGAGACCCAGTACTTC
.	TRBV2	TRBJ1-1	.	CASSAVDTWGTEAFF	TGTGCCAGCAGTGCGGTGGACACCTGGGGAACTGAAGCTTTCTTT
.	TRBV7-2	TRBJ2-3	.	CASSLSGADTQYF	TGTGCCAGCAGCTTATCAGGGGCGGATACGCAGTATTTT
.	TRBV19	TRBJ1-5	.	CASSLSNQPQHF	TGTGCCAGTAGTCTCAGCAATCAGCCCCAGCATTTT
.	TRBV5-8	TRBJ2-1	.	CASSTAGYNEQFF	TGTGCCAGCAGCACAGCAGGGTACAATGAGCAGTTCTTC
.	TRBV6-1	TRBJ2-1	.	CASSDRRDSYNEQFF	TGTGCCAGCAGTGACAGGAGGGATTCCTACAATGAGCAGTTCTTC
once	TRBV12-5	TRBJ1-4	.	CASGLARGANEKLFF	TGTGCTAGTGGTTTGGCAAGGGGTGCCAATGAAAAACTGTTTTTT
once	TRBV7-7	TRBJ2-5	.	CASSWAALETQYF	TGTGCTAGCAGCTGGGCTGCACTGGAGACCCAGTACTTC
.	TRBV7-3	TRBJ1-1	TRBD1	CASSSAGGQRLDNTEAFF	TGTGCCAGCAGCTCTGCGGGGGGACAGCGGTTAGACAACACTGAAGCTTTCTTT
.	TRBV5-1	TRBJ2-7	.	CASSINRDINEQYF	TGCGCCAGCAGCATAAACCGGGACATCAACGAGCAGTACTTC
.	TRBV2	TRBJ2-7	TRBD1	CASSRQGGEQYF	TGTGCCAGCAGCCGACAGGGGGGCGAGCAGTACTTC
.	TRBV7-9	TRBJ2-7	TRBD1	CASSLSLDRDTYEQYF	TGTGCCAGCAGCTTATCCCTGGACAGGGACACCTACGAGCAGTACTTC
.	TRBV5-1	TRBJ1-3	.	CASSLLGNGNTIYF	TGCGCCAGCAGCTTGCTGGGAAATGGAAACACCATATATTTT
.	TRBV28	TRBJ1-1	.	CVAHRGTEAFF	TGTGTAGCCCACCGGGGCACTGAAGCTTTCTTT
.	TRBV10-3	TRBJ2-7	TRBD1	CAISDPGQGRDEQYF	TGTGCCATCAGTGACCCGGGACAGGGAAGGGACGAGCAGTACTTC
.	TRBV2	TRBJ2-3	TRBD2	CASSDGRGAQDTQYF	TGTGCCAGCAGTGATGGGCGGGGGGCTCAAGATACGCAGTATTTT
once	TRBV28	TRBJ1-6	.	CASSLGLHPNSPLHF	TGTGCCAGCAGTTTAGGACTTCACCCAAATTCACCCCTCCACTTT
.	TRBV9	TRBJ2-2	.	CASSVVGRGELFF	TGTGCCAGCAGCGTAGTTGGGCGCGGGGAGCTGTTTTTT
.	TRBV5-1	TRBJ2-5	.	CASRGAPRETQYF	TGCGCCAGCAGAGGGGCTCCCCGTGAGACCCAGTACTTC
.	TRBV28	TRBJ2-5	TRBD2	CASSLLLAGGQETQYF	TGTGCCAGCAGTTTATTACTAGCGGGGGGTCAAGAGACCCAGTACTTC
.	TRBV5-1	TRBJ2-7	.	CASSSLSYPGYEQYF	TGCGCCAGCAGCTCGCTCTCCTACCCCGGCTACGAGCAGTACTTC
.	TRBV6-6	TRBJ1-5	.	CASSYQNQPQHF	TGTGCCAGCAGTTACCAGAACCAGCCCCAGCATTTT
.	TRBV6-6	TRBJ1-5	.	CASRTANFNQPQHF	TGTGCCAGTCGGACCGCCAATTTCAATCAGCCCCAGCATTTT
.	TRBV27	TRBJ2-7	TRBD1	CASSLSKTGQGYEQYF	TGTGCCAGCAGTTTATCGAAAACGGGACAGGGCTACGAGCAGTACTTC
.	TRBV5-1	TRBJ2-7	TRBD2	CASSLKLAGTYEQYF	TGCGCCAGCAGCTTGAAACTAGCGGGGACCTACGAGCAGTACTTC
.	TRBV10-3	TRBJ2-7	TRBD1	CAISSGQGVNEQYF	TGTGCCATCAGTTCGGGACAGGGGGTAAACGAGCAGTACTTC